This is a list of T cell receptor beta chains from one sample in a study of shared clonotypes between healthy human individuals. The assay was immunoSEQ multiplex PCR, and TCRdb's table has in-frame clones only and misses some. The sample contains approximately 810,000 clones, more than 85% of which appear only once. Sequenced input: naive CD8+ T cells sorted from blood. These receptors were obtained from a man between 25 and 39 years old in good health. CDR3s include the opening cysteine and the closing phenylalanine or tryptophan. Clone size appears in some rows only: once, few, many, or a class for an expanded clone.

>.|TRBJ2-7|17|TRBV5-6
CASSKNPTGRMAGEQYF
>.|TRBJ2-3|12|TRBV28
CASSYGGDTQYF
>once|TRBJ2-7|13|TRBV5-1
CASSLAAGLEQYF
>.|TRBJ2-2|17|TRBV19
CASSIGLAGAATGELFF
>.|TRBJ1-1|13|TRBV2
CASSEFRATEAFF
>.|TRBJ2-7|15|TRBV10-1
CASSESPGPSYEQYF
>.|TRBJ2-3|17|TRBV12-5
CASGLSEGSFRPDTQYF
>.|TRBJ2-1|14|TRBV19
CASSYGLGDNEQFF
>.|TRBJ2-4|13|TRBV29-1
CSVAEGSKNIQYF
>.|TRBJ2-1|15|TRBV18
CASSPTAGASHEQFF
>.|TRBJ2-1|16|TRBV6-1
CASSERSSGIGNEQFF
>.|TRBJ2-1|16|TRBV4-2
CASRGPTSGRANEQFF
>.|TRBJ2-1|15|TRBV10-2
CASSESIVGDHEQFF
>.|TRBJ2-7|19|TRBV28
CASNLGGTNDHDFSYEQYF
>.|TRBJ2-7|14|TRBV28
CASSYTGGANEQYF
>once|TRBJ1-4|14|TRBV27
CASKSIATNEKLFF
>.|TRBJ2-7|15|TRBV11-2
CASSLVGQLSYEQYF
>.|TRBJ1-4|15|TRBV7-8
CAIQPAGTVGEKLFF
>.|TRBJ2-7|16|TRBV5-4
CASSFAGQGAVYEQYF
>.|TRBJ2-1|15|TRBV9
CASSVAVTELGEQFF
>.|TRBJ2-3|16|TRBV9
CASSLRAGGPTDTQYF
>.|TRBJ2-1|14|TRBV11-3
CASSLGLAADEQFF
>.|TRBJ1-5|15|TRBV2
CASSDQPGDNQPQHF
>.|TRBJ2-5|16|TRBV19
CASSKVAYTPQETQYF
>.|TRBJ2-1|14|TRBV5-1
CASGGPVVNNEQFF
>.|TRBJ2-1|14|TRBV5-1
CASSEELGNNEQFF
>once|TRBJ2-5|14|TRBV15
CATSVDRTQETQYF
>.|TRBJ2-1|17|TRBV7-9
CASSTTGQGSSYNEQFF
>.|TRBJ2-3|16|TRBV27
CASSLSSNRYTDTQYF
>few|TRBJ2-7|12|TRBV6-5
CASGPNSYEQYF
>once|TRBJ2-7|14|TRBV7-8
CASSLTGQDYEQYF
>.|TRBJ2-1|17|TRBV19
CASSIVSGSDSYNEQFF
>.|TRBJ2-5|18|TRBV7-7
CASSFRGTGGDFKETQYF
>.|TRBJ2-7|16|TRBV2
CASSERLAGASYEQYF
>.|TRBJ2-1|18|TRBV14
CASSQAHRTSGSVGEQFF
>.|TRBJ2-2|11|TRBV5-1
CASSKHRELFF
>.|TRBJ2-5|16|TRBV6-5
CASSYSLGSLQETQYF